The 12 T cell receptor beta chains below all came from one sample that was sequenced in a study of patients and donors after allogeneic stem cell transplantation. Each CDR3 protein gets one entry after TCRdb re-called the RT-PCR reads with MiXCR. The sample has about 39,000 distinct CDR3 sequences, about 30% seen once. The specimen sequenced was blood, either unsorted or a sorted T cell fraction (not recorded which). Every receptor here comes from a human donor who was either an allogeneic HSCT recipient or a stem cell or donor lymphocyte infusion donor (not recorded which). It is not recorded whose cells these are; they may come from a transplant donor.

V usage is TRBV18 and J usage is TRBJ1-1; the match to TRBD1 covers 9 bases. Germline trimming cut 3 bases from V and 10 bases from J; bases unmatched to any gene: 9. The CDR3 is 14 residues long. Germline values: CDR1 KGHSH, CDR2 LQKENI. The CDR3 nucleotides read TGTGCCAGCTCACCGTCGGACAGGGGTGAGAGAGCTTTCTTT. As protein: CASSPSDRGERAFF.

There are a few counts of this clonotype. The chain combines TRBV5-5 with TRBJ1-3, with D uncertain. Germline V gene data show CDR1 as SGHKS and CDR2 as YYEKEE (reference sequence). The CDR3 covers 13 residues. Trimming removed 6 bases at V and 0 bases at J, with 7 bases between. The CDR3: CASTLDSGNTIYF. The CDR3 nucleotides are TGTGCCAGCACCCTTGACTCTGGAAACACCATATATTTT.

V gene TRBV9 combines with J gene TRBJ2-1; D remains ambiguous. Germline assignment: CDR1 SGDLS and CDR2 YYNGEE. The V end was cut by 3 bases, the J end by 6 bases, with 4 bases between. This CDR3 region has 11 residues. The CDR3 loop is CASSASNEQFF. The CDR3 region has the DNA TGTGCCAGCAGCGCTAGCAATGAGCAGTTCTTC.

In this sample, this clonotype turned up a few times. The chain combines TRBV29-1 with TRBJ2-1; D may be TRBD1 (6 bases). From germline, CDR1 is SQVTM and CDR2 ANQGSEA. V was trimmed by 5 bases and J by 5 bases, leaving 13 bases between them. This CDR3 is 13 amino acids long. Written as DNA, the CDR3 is TGCAGCGTTAGCTTAGGACAGCACAATGAGCAGTTCTTC. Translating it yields CSVSLGQHNEQFF.

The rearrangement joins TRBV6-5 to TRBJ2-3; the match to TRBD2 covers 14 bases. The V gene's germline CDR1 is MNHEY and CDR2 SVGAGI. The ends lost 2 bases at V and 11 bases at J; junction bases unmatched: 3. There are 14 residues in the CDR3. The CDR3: CASSYGTSGSGQYF. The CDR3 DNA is TGTGCCAGCAGTTACGGGACTAGCGGGAGTGGGCAGTATTTT.

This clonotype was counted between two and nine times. The CDR3 here is CASSIPNEAGNTIYF. As DNA, the CDR3 is TGTGCCAGCAGTATACCCAACGAAGCTGGAAACACCATATATTTT. This chain joins TRBV28 and TRBJ1-3; D unresolved. V was cut by 5 bases and J by 2 bases, with 13 bases left in between. Germline V gene data show CDR1 as MDHEN and CDR2 as SYDVKM. This CDR3 spans 15 amino acids.

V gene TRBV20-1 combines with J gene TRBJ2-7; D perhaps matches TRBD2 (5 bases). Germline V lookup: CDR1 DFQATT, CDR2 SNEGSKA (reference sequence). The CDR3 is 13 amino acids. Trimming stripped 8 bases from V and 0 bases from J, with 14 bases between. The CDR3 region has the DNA TGCAGTTCCGATGCGGGCCCCTCCTACGAGCAGTACTTC. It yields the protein CSSDAGPSYEQYF.

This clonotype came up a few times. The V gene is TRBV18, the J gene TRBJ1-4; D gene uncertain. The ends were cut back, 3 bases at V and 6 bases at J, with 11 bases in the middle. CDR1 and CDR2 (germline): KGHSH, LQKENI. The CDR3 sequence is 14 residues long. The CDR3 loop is CASSPVPRDEKLFF. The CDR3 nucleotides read TGTGCCAGCTCACCTGTCCCTCGAGATGAAAAACTGTTTTTT. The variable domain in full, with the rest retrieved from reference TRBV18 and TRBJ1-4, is NAGVMQNPRHLVRRRGQEARLRCSPMKGHSHVYWYRQLPEEGLKFMVYLQKENIIDESGMPKERFSAEFPKEGPSILRIQQVVRGDSAAYFCASSPVPRDEKLFFGSGTQLSVL.

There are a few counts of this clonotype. The CDR3 region has the DNA TGTGCCAGCAGCCCCCGTTCTGAAAAACTGTTTTTT. Its translation: CASSPRSEKLFF. This chain links TRBV7-6 with TRBJ1-4; no firm D call. CDR1 and CDR2 from the germline V gene are SGHVS and FNYEAQ. The CDR3 runs to 12 residues. Trimming left V 5 bases short and J 7 bases short, with 8 bases between.

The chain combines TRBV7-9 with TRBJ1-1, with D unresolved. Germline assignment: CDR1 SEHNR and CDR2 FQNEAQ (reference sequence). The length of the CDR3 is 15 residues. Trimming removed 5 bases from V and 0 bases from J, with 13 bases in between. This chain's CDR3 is CASSPPQTLNTEAFF. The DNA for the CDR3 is TGTGCCAGCAGCCCCCCTCAGACACTGAACACTGAAGCTTTCTTT. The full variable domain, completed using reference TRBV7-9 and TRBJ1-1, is DTGVSQNPRHKITKRGQNVTFRCDPISEHNRLYWYRQTLGQGPEFLTYFQNEAQLEKSRLLSDRFSAERPKGSFSTLEIQRTEQGDSAMYLCASSPPQTLNTEAFFGQGTRLTVV.

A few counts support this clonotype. Here the CDR3 reads CASSLVGQSISGNTIYF. The CDR3 bases are TGTGCCAGCAGCTTAGTGGGACAGTCGATCTCTGGAAACACCATATATTTT. The chain employs TRBV7-2 and TRBJ1-3, with 7 bases fitting TRBD1. Unmatched junction bases numbered 6, after V lost 1 base and J lost 0 bases. The germline V gene has CDR1 SGHTA and CDR2 FQGNSA. The CDR3 extends over 17 amino acids. Variable domain in full (rest from reference TRBV7-2 and TRBJ1-3): GAGVSQSPSNKVTEKGKDVELRCDPISGHTALYWYRQSLGQGLEFLIYFQGNSAPDKSGLPSDRFSAERTGGSVSTLTIQRTQQEDSAVYLCASSLVGQSISGNTIYFGEGSWLTVV.

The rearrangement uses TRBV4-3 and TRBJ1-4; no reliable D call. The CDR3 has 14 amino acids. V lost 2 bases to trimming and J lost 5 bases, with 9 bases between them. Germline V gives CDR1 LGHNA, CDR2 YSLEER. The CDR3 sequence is CASSQKRGNEKLFF. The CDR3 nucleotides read TGCGCCAGCAGCCAAAAAAGAGGGAATGAAAAACTGTTTTTT.